A selection of T cell receptor beta chains follows, all from one sample in a study of T-cell reconstitution after alpha-beta-depleted transplantation in children. MiXCR, applied by TCRdb to the PCR reads, yields one record per CDR3 protein. The top ten clones hold about a tenth of a sample with around 300,000 distinct CDR3 sequences, 23% of them seen once. The specimen comprised PBMCs, mostly from graft donor cells, sampled 180 days after TCRalphabeta/CD19-depleted stem cell transplant. The receptors were gathered from a male patient aged 10 to 17 who had a stem cell transplant for acute lymphoblastic leukemia, so the T cells may come from the graft donor. Both conserved end residues are trimmed from each CDR3. The order of the fields is V gene, CDR3 protein.

TRBV6-5 ASSYHRGSDTQY
TRBV15 ATSRAASLGGRYEQY
TRBV27 ASSFLVLGANVLT
TRBV6-5 ASSYASGLGGSEQY
TRBV14 ASSTYKGYEQY
TRBV6-2/TRBV6-3 ASSNWRYRPDSNQPQH
TRBV3-1 ASSHIEETQY
TRBV7-9 ASSPGQGYLEQY
TRBV10-3 AISPDIAKNIQY
TRBV20-1 SPGTMIYEQY
TRBV10-3 AISAQIDNSPLH
TRBV27 ASRLAGGIYNEQF
TRBV12-3/TRBV12-4 ASSPVYNEQF
TRBV20-1 SAPTSGFISYEQY
TRBV7-3 ASSLTGQGFEAF
TRBV5-1 ASSLVASAKQGEQF
TRBV12-3/TRBV12-4 ASSLAASGRLHEQF
TRBV18 ASSPGTGGNQPQH
TRBV5-1 ASSLGEGPGYEQY
TRBV12-3/TRBV12-4 ASIHYPLSEQF
TRBV5-6 ASSLYATLGNTEAF
TRBV5-1 ASSFGGRAF